This record concerns one TCR beta chain sequence. This specimen belongs to a study of blood T cell repertoires in COVID-19. This table comes from immunoSEQ multiplex PCR, and its TCRdb copy is limited to in-frame clones, with some not included. The profile covers about 200,000 clones, with around 80% appearing a single time and roughly 7.6% taken by the ten largest. Followed over time, Seattle patients had been enrolled while infection was active. Germline V CDR1 and CDR2: SGHRS, YFSETQ. CDR3 length equals 16 residues. Trimming left V 3 bases short and J 4 bases short, with 14 bases between. Material: peripheral blood. This chain uses TRBV5-1 with TRBJ1-6, with D tentatively TRBD1 (6 bases). This TCR was sampled from a woman of 80 years or more with COVID-19, enrolled during active disease. The CDR3 bases are TGCGCCAGCAGCTCGGGGGCGGGAGGATATAATTCACCCCTCCACTTT. It specifies CASSSGAGGYNSPLHF.